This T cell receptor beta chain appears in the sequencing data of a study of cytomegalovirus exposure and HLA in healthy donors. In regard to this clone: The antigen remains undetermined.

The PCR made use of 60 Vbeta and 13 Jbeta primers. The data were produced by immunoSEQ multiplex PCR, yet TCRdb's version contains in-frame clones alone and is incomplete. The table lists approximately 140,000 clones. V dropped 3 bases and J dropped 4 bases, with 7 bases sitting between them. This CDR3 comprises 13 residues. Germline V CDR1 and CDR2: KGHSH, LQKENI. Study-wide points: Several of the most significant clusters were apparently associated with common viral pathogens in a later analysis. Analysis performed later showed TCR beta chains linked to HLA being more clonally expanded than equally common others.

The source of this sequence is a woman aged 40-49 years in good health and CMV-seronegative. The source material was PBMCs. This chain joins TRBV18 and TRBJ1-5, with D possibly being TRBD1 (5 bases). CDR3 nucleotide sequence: TGTGCCAGCTCACCCTCAGGGAATCAGCCCCAGCATTTT. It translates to CASSPSGNQPQHF. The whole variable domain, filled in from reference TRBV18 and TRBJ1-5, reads NAGVMQNPRHLVRRRGQEARLRCSPMKGHSHVYWYRQLPEEGLKFMVYLQKENIIDESGMPKERFSAEFPKEGPSILRIQQVVRGDSAAYFCASSPSGNQPQHFGDGTRLSIL.